Shown below are 16 T cell receptor beta chains from a single sample sequenced in a study of T-cell reconstitution after alpha-beta-depleted transplantation in children. The TCRbeta library was prepared with unique molecular identifiers. TCRdb re-called the PCR reads with MiXCR, one entry per CDR3 protein. The sample carries some 300,000 distinct CDR3 sequences, approximately 10% recorded once. Source: PBMCs from the stem cell graft donor, taken from the stem cell graft. Receptors were obtained from a human donor who donated a stem cell graft to a child with acute lymphoblastic leukemia.

This clonotype has more than one count but fewer than ten. This rearrangement joins TRBV6-6 to TRBJ1-4, with D hard to call. The CDR3 extends over 13 amino acids. V lost 6 bases to trimming and J lost 6 bases, with 11 bases between them. Germline V gene data show CDR1 as MNHNY and CDR2 as SVGAGI (reference sequence). CDR3 amino acids: CASRGLGDEKLFF. The CDR3 DNA follows: TGTGCCAGCAGGGGTCTTGGCGATGAAAAACTGTTTTTT.

This clonotype was counted between two and nine times. The V and J genes are TRBV4-1 and TRBJ2-7; TRBD1 matches at 8 bases. The V and J ends lost 2 bases and 5 bases, in that order; junction bases with no gene match: 17. Looked up from germline, CDR1 is MGHRA and CDR2 is YSYEKL. CDR3 length: 18 residues. CDR3 bases: TGCGCCAGCAGCCAAACCCCACCGACAGGGGTCGGTCTCCACGAGCAGTACTTC. Its protein is CASSQTPPTGVGLHEQYF.

The chain is built from TRBV7-9 and TRBJ1-6; D unclear. In germline, CDR1 is SEHNR, CDR2 FQNEAQ (reference sequence). The CDR3 extends over 17 amino acids. V dropped 0 bases and J dropped 7 bases, with 16 bases sitting between them. The CDR3 protein is CASSLAQTDPMNSPLHF. The CDR3 nucleotides read TGTGCCAGCAGCTTAGCCCAAACAGACCCGATGAATTCACCCCTCCACTTT.

This clonotype was recorded many times. The chain carries TRBV4-2 and TRBJ2-2; 11 bases map to TRBD2. The germline gives CDR1 LGHNA, CDR2 YNFKEQ. This CDR3 is 18 amino acids long. V lost 0 bases and J lost 6; bases outside the gene matches: 9. As DNA, the CDR3 is TGTGCCAGCAGCCAAGAAACTAGCGGGAGTGCTGTGTCCGGGGAGCTGTTTTTT. Amino acids: CASSQETSGSAVSGELFF.

The chain employs TRBV20-1 and TRBJ2-7, with TRBD2 matching 10 bases. The CDR3 spans 17 residues. Germline-derived CDR1 and CDR2 are DFQATT and SNEGSKA (reference sequence). V lost 8 bases to trimming and J lost 1 base; unmatched junction nucleotides: 17. As DNA, the CDR3 is TGCAGTACCCTTGCCCTCGGGACTAGCGACCGGTCCTACGAGCAGTACTTC. Its protein is CSTLALGTSDRSYEQYF.

The chain couples TRBV7-2 to TRBJ1-1, with D possibly being TRBD1 (6 bases). The CDR3 covers 14 residues. Trimming stripped 6 bases from V and 5 bases from J, with 16 bases between. The germline V gene has CDR1 SGHTA and CDR2 FQGNSA. As DNA, the CDR3 is TGTGCCAGCAGGATAGGTATAGGGGGGACTGAAGCTTTCTTT. It specifies CASRIGIGGTEAFF.

This clonotype was seen only a few times. The V call is TRBV20-1, the J call TRBJ2-3; TRBD2 aligns across 9 bases. This CDR3 comprises 15 residues. CDR1 and CDR2 from the germline V gene are DFQATT and SNEGSKA (reference sequence). With 1 base clipped from V and 4 bases from J, the junction kept 6 bases outside the gene matches. The CDR3 region is CSARVSGRTADTQYF. CDR3 nucleotides: TGCAGTGCTAGAGTTAGCGGGAGAACCGCAGATACGCAGTATTTT.

There are a few counts of this clonotype. This chain links TRBV4-2 with TRBJ2-3; D not resolved. Trimming cost V 1 base and J 6 bases, with 17 bases left between them. Germline values: CDR1 LGHNA, CDR2 YNFKEQ. This CDR3 region has 16 residues. The CDR3 DNA follows: TGTGCCAGCAGCCAAGGATTGGCCCGCGGTGGGGATACGCAGTATTTT. It encodes CASSQGLARGGDTQYF.

This chain links TRBV4-1 with TRBJ1-5; D not resolved. V was pared by 9 bases and J by 9 bases, with 21 bases between. CDR1 is MGHRA and CDR2 is YSYEKL in the germline V gene. The CDR3 totals 14 residues. CDR3 region: CASSLWLVDLPQHF. Here the CDR3 DNA reads TGCGCCAGTAGTCTTTGGTTGGTGGATCTGCCCCAGCATTTT.

This clonotype showed up many times. The gene calls are TRBV20-1 and TRBJ2-7; 9 bases line up with TRBD2. Germline trimming cut 0 bases from V and 3 bases from J; bases unmatched to any gene: 6. Germline CDR1 and CDR2: DFQATT and SNEGSKA (reference sequence). The CDR3 runs to 15 residues. CDR3 nucleotide sequence: TGCAGTGCTAGAGATTCGGCTAGCGGGGTCTACGAGCAGTACTTC. Its translation is CSARDSASGVYEQYF.

In the case of this clonotype: This sequence may be a read error, since a much larger clone differs from it by one base. The chain links TRBV20-1 to TRBJ2-7; TRBD1 agrees at 7 bases. V shed 5 bases and J 4 bases; nucleotides not matched to a gene: 8. Germline-derived CDR1 and CDR2 are DFQATT and SNEGSKA (reference sequence). The CDR3 has 13 amino acids. CDR3 sequence reads: CSAWQGDLYEQYF. DNA for the CDR3: TGCAGTGCTTGGCAGGGGGACCTTTACGAGCAGTACTTC.

Ten or more counts support this clonotype. The chain carries TRBV7-9 and TRBJ2-7, with D possibly matching TRBD1 (7 bases). This CDR3 has 15 amino acids. The germline V gene encodes CDR1 SEHNR and CDR2 FQNEAQ (reference sequence). Trimming took off 1 base at V and 5 bases at J, with 15 bases between the two ends. The CDR3 DNA reads TGTGCCAGCAGCTTAGTGCGGGGCGACAGGGACGAGCAGTACTTC. It is translated as CASSLVRGDRDEQYF.

The table lists this clonotype with a few counts. V gene TRBV11-1 combines with J gene TRBJ2-3; D remains ambiguous. There are 20 residues in the CDR3. Germline assignment: CDR1 SGHAT and CDR2 FQDESV (reference sequence). Trimming removed 5 bases at V and 2 bases at J, with 29 bases between. CDR3 nucleotides: TGTGCCAGCAGCAGGACCCCCCCAGAAAGGGCCATCGCCTACACAGATACGCAGTATTTT. Its protein product is CASSRTPPERAIAYTDTQYF. The full variable domain, with the rest looked up from reference TRBV11-1 and TRBJ2-3, is EAEVAQSPRYKITEKSQAVAFWCDPISGHATLYWYRQILGQGPELLVQFQDESVVDDSQLPKDRFSAERLKGVDSTLKIQPAELGDSAMYLCASSRTPPERAIAYTDTQYFGPGTRLTVL.

This rearrangement joins TRBV27 to TRBJ2-5; 8 nucleotides match TRBD1. The CDR3 spans 15 residues. After removal of 3 bases from V and 5 bases from J, the junction contained 8 bases not matched to a gene. From germline, CDR1 is MNHEY and CDR2 SMNVEV (reference sequence). The CDR3 spells CASSLAGGEVETQYF. DNA of the CDR3: TGTGCCAGCAGTTTGGCAGGGGGCGAGGTGGAGACCCAGTACTTC.

This clonotype showed up just a few times. V usage is TRBV20-1 and J usage is TRBJ2-7; 7 positions match TRBD2. The CDR3 extends over 13 amino acids. Germline-derived CDR1 and CDR2 are DFQATT and SNEGSKA (reference sequence). Losses at the gene ends were 3 bases for V and 6 bases for J; bases not matched to a gene: 8. The CDR3 region is CSASRREYGEQYF. The CDR3 DNA sequence: TGCAGTGCTAGCCGGCGGGAGTATGGCGAGCAGTACTTC.

V usage is TRBV5-1 and J usage is TRBJ2-5; the D is unclear. This CDR3 spans 16 amino acids. The V and J ends lost 2 bases and 0 bases respectively, with 14 bases between them. Germline V gene sequence: CDR1 SGHRS, CDR2 YFSETQ. CDR3 amino acids: CASSFGNRPYQETQYF. The CDR3 bases are TGCGCCAGCAGCTTTGGAAACAGACCTTACCAAGAGACCCAGTACTTC.